The T cell receptor beta chain described here comes from a study of cytomegalovirus exposure and HLA in healthy donors. Study-level background: In a later analysis, the roughly 120 validation repertoires were reported to have used the same platform as the roughly 730 first-cohort repertoires. Study-level points and caveats: The study labeled around 160 TCR beta chains cytomegalovirus-associated. Specific recognition of CMV antigens was confirmed in vitro for a few chains (all CMV-associated).

This CDR3 comprises 13 residues. The ends were cut back, 7 bases at V and 4 bases at J, with 14 bases in the middle. Germline V gene sequence: CDR1 SGHRS, CDR2 YFSETQ. A note on this clone: Its specificity is not known.

TCRdb's copy holds only in-frame clones and misses some; the assay was immunoSEQ multiplex PCR. The sample lists some 86,000 clones, under 95% seen once, with about 3.8% in the top ten. This TCR derives from a woman in her twenties or thirties in good health and CMV-seronegative. This chain connects TRBV5-1 to TRBJ1-2, with D perhaps matching TRBD1 (5 bases). The sequenced sample was PBMCs. The CDR3 DNA follows: TGCGCCAGCGGGCAGGGAAGTGGCTATGGCTACACCTTC. Translating it yields CASGQGSGYGYTF.